The 28 T cell receptor beta chains below all came from one sample that was sequenced in a study of kidney transplant recipient with SARS-CoV-2 infection. TCRdb analysed the reads with MiXCR anew, one entry per CDR3 protein. The sample carries under 300,000 distinct CDR3 sequences, around 26% recorded once. The sample consisted of a blood sample, taken at baseline and between days 110 and 120 from a kidney transplant recipient. The receptor set was obtained from a male patient aged 25-45 years who had COVID-19 and was a kidney transplant recipient. Some T cells may have come from the graft donor.

Note on this clonotype: With a much larger clone just one base away, this may be a read error. The rearrangement links TRBV6-1 to TRBJ2-1; 10 nucleotides align to TRBD2. This CDR3 region has 15 residues. Germline V gene data show CDR1 as MNHNS and CDR2 as SASEGT. The CDR3 reads CAGSGAGGNYNEQFF. The CDR3 DNA reads as TGTGCCGGCAGTGGAGCGGGAGGGAACTACAATGAGCAGTTCTTC.

This clonotype came up many times. This chain links TRBV7-9 with TRBJ2-5, with 12 bases fitting TRBD2. Germline CDR1 and CDR2: SEHNR and FQNEAQ (reference sequence). The CDR3 spans 18 residues. The junction had 9 bases not matched to a gene; V was cut back by 2 bases and J by 2 bases. The CDR3 DNA reads TGTGCCAGCAGCTTACTGTCTAGCGGGAGGGCCATACAAGAGACCCAGTACTTC. Translating it yields CASSLLSSGRAIQETQYF.

This clonotype was seen at least ten times. This sequence joins TRBV21-1 and TRBJ2-3. TRBV21-1 is tagged as a pseudogene. The CDR3 has 17 amino acids. CDR3 sequence reads: CASRDPLATVMQDTQYF. The CDR3 DNA reads TGTGCCAGCAGGGACCCTTTAGCTACAGTCATGCAAGATACGCAGTATTTT.

This clonotype occurred a few times. This sequence joins TRBV3-1 and TRBJ2-5; D uncertain. Deletions cut 4 bases from V and 5 bases from J, with 23 bases between. Germline V lookup: CDR1 LGHDT, CDR2 YNNKEL (reference sequence). The CDR3 runs 17 residues. This CDR3 is CASSRLRPISFSETQYF. As DNA, the CDR3 is TGTGCCAGCAGCCGGCTTCGTCCCATTTCTTTCTCTGAGACCCAGTACTTC.

This clonotype showed up many times. The chain links TRBV20-1 to TRBJ2-5, with D perhaps matching TRBD1 or TRBD2 (6 bases each). The CDR3 runs 13 residues. With 6 bases removed from V and 4 bases from J, the gap between germline ends came to 15 bases. In germline, CDR1 is DFQATT, CDR2 SNEGSKA (reference sequence). CDR3 sequence reads: CSAEGGSIETQYF. CDR3 nucleotide sequence: TGCAGTGCAGAGGGGGGTAGCATAGAGACCCAGTACTTC.

This clonotype was seen at least ten times. The chain employs TRBV5-4 and TRBJ1-2; tentatively, D is TRBD1 (5 bases). V lost 7 bases, J lost 4 bases, and 23 bases lay in between. Germline CDR1 SGHNT, CDR2 YYREEE (reference sequence). CDR3 size: 16 residues. The CDR3 region is CASWGRVPGKTYGYTF. The CDR3 DNA is TGTGCCAGCTGGGGCCGCGTACCAGGAAAGACCTATGGCTACACCTTC.

In its sample, this clonotype was seen many times. This chain links TRBV7-3 with TRBJ2-7, with D possibly being TRBD1 (6 bases). The CDR3 loop spans 13 amino acids. V lost 6 bases and J lost 4, with 13 bases in between. Germline V CDR1 and CDR2: SGHTA, FQGTGA. The CDR3 nucleotides read TGTGCCAGCAGTAAGGGGGTCGGTTACGAGCAGTACTTC. Protein sequence: CASSKGVGYEQYF. Based on the CDR3 plus reference TRBV7-3 and TRBJ2-7, the full variable domain is GAGVSQTPSNKVTEKGKYVELRCDPISGHTALYWYRQSLGQGPEFLIYFQGTGAADDSGLPNDRFFAVRPEGSVSTLKIQRTERGDSAVYLCASSKGVGYEQYFGPGTRLTVT.

This clonotype was picked up many times. CDR3 in amino acids: CASSLRLAGAGYNEQFF. As DNA, the CDR3 is TGTGCCAGCAGCTTGCGACTAGCGGGAGCTGGGTACAATGAGCAGTTCTTC. This chain connects TRBV11-2 to TRBJ2-1; 12 bases align to TRBD2. The V gene's germline CDR1 is SGHAT and CDR2 FQNNGV. The V gene end was trimmed by 3 bases and the J gene end by 4 bases; junction bases not matched to a gene: 7. The CDR3 spans 17 residues.

As for this clonotype: A clone one base away is much larger, so this may be a read error. The V gene is TRBV9, the J gene TRBJ1-3; maybe TRBD1 (5 bases). This CDR3 contains 14 residues. Trimming left V 6 bases short and J 2 bases short, with 12 bases between. Germline V gene sequence: CDR1 SGDLS, CDR2 YYNGEE. CDR3 loop: CASNVVGAGNTIYF. The CDR3 DNA is TGTGCCAGCAACGTTGTGGGGGCTGGAAACACCATATATTTT.

There are many counts of this clonotype. This chain uses TRBV20-1 with TRBJ1-2, with 7 positions matching TRBD1. Germline V gives CDR1 DFQATT, CDR2 SNEGSKA (reference sequence). J lost 0 bases, V lost 5 bases, and 3 bases had no gene match. CDR3 length: 13 amino acids. CDR3 bases: TGCAGTGCTCCAGGGGGTTCTAACTATGGCTACACCTTC. Protein sequence: CSAPGGSNYGYTF.

This clonotype has at least ten counts. The chain has TRBV7-9 and TRBJ1-2; D uncertain. Between the trimmed V and J ends, which lost 5 bases and 4 bases, there was a span of 23 bases. The CDR3 has 17 residues. In germline, CDR1 is SEHNR, CDR2 FQNEAQ (reference sequence). CDR3 region: CASSQKIYHGKTYGYTF. CDR3 bases: TGTGCCAGCAGCCAGAAGATATACCATGGAAAGACCTATGGCTACACCTTC.

Of note for this clonotype: This sequence may be a read error, since a much larger clone differs from it by one base. The J gene is TRBJ1-4, the V gene TRBV11-3, with D perhaps matching TRBD1 (6 bases). Germline V lookup: CDR1 SGHNT, CDR2 YENEEA. The CDR3 consists of 15 residues. The CDR3 coding sequence is TGTGCCAGCAGCTCCCGGGCGTTAGGGGGTGAAAAACCGTTTTTT. Translation: CASSSRALGGEKPFF.

There are a few counts of this clonotype. The gene calls are TRBV20-1 and TRBJ2-3, with 10 bases matching TRBD2. The trim removed 2 bases at V and 4 bases at J, leaving 0 bases unmatched. CDR1 and CDR2 (germline): DFQATT, SNEGSKA (reference sequence). CDR3 size: 13 residues. DNA of the CDR3: TGCAGTGCTAGACTAGCGGGGGCAGATACGCAGTATTTT. It yields the protein CSARLAGADTQYF.

With respect to this clonotype: This may stem from a read error, because a much larger clone lies one nucleotide away. This rearrangement joins TRBV5-8 to TRBJ1-2; D gene ambiguous. Germline V lookup: CDR1 SGHTS, CDR2 YDEGEE. V lost 6 bases and J 4 bases, leaving 22 bases between the germline ends. The CDR3 is made up of 16 amino acids. The CDR3 reads CASTYRHARKTYGYTF. Written as DNA, the CDR3 is TGTGCCAGCACATATCGTCATGCACGAAAGACCTATGGCTACACCTTC.

On this clonotype: A much larger clone lies a single base off, so this may be a read error. J is TRBJ1-2 and V is TRBV3-1; D is unclear. Germline V gene lookup returns CDR1 LGHDT and CDR2 YNNKEL (reference sequence). This CDR3 region has 17 residues. This chain's CDR3 is CASSKDVTLRKTYGYTF. The CDR3 coding sequence is TGTGCCAGCAGCAAAGATGTCACCCTTCGAAAGACCTATGGCTACACCTTC.

To note about this clonotype: Just one base apart from a much larger clone, this may be a read error. This sequence joins TRBV9 and TRBJ2-2; either TRBD1 or TRBD2 may fit D (5 bases each). The CDR3 is 13 residues long. Germline loops: CDR1 SGDLS, CDR2 YYNGEE. The CDR3 sequence: CASSVAETGALFF. DNA of the CDR3: TGTGCCAGCAGCGTAGCTGAGACCGGGGCGCTGTTTTTT.

A remark on this clonotype: A much larger clone is a single base away; this may be a read error. The chain carries TRBV11-2 and TRBJ1-6; 9 bases are shared with TRBD1. Germline V gene lookup returns CDR1 SGHAT and CDR2 FQNNGV. The CDR3 runs 18 residues. The CDR3 bases are TGTGCCAGCAGCCTCACCGCGGGACAGGGATCCTATAATCCACCCCTCCACTTT. It encodes CASSLTAGQGSYNPPLHF.

This clonotype was observed many times. V usage is TRBV27 and J usage is TRBJ1-2; the D is unclear. Germline CDR1 and CDR2: MNHEY and SMNVEV (reference sequence). V was trimmed by 0 bases and J by 5 bases, leaving 7 bases between them. The CDR3 runs to 13 residues. This chain's CDR3 is CASSLSRQYGYTF. Written as DNA, the CDR3 is TGTGCCAGCAGTTTATCTCGGCAGTATGGCTACACCTTC.

This clonotype was observed once. This may be a read error, as it is one base from a much larger clone. V usage is TRBV19 and J usage is TRBJ1-5, with TRBD1 matching 9 bases. Germline V gene lookup returns CDR1 LNHDA and CDR2 SQIVND (reference sequence). The CDR3 covers 16 residues. V was clipped by 7 bases and J by 7 bases; unmatched bases: 14. The CDR3 here is CASTLGEDRGEQPQHF. The CDR3 DNA reads TGTGCCAGTACCCTCGGGGAAGACAGGGGGGAACAGCCCCAGCATTTT.

Many counts were recorded for this clonotype. The chain recombines TRBV7-9 with TRBJ2-7; D possibly corresponds to TRBD1 (6 bases). The germline V gene has CDR1 SEHNR and CDR2 FQNEAQ (reference sequence). Trimming pared 1 base from V and 0 bases from J, leaving 25 bases between. The CDR3 totals 20 residues. The CDR3 is CASSLEKGHRPFMSSYEQYF. Here the CDR3 DNA reads TGTGCCAGCAGCTTAGAAAAGGGACACAGGCCGTTCATGAGCTCCTACGAGCAGTACTTC. The full variable domain, rest sourced from reference TRBV7-9 and TRBJ2-7, is DTGVSQNPRHKITKRGQNVTFRCDPISEHNRLYWYRQTLGQGPEFLTYFQNEAQLEKSRLLSDRFSAERPKGSFSTLEIQRTEQGDSAMYLCASSLEKGHRPFMSSYEQYFGPGTRLTVT.

For this clonotype: This may arise from a read error, as a much more abundant clone is one base away. This chain uses TRBV4-3 with TRBJ2-5, with 8 bases aligning to TRBD2. Germline V gene lookup returns CDR1 LGHNA and CDR2 YSLEER. The CDR3 runs 15 residues. The CDR3, as DNA: TGCGTCAGCAGCCAAGAAGCGGGGGACCAAGAGACCCAGTACTTC. Translating gives CVSSQEAGDQETQYF.

This clonotype has a single count. A read error may explain this, as a much larger clone is one base away. This chain joins TRBV7-2 and TRBJ1-3; D possibly corresponds to TRBD1 (6 bases). CDR3 length equals 13 residues. Germline CDR1 and CDR2: SGHTA and FQGNSA. CDR3: CASSTGTGNTIFF. CDR3 nucleotides: TGTGCCAGCAGCACAGGGACCGGAAACACCATATTTTTT.

This clonotype has a count of ten or more. This chain uses TRBV6-2 or TRBV6-3 with TRBJ1-5; 9 bases align to TRBD1. There are 14 residues in the CDR3. Trimming removed 8 bases from V and 3 bases from J; junction bases left unmatched: 5. Per the germline V gene, CDR1 is MNHEY and CDR2 is SVGEGT. CDR3 DNA: TGTGCCAGCCAAAGGACAGGGGTCAATCAGCCCCAGCATTTT. Residues: CASQRTGVNQPQHF.

This clonotype was counted ten times or more. V is TRBV20-1 and J is TRBJ1-4; D uncertain. The ends were cut back, 2 bases at V and 8 bases at J, with 12 bases in the middle. Germline V CDR1 and CDR2: DFQATT, SNEGSKA (reference sequence). This CDR3 is 13 amino acids long. In nucleotides, the CDR3 is TGCAGTGCTAGAAAGGCAGGACGCGAAAAACTGTTTTTT. This translates into CSARKAGREKLFF.

This chain uses TRBV7-9 with TRBJ1-1, with 8 positions matching TRBD1. This CDR3 is built from 17 residues. V lost 5 bases and J lost 1; bases outside the gene matches: 12. Germline V gives CDR1 SEHNR, CDR2 FQNEAQ (reference sequence). The CDR3 is CASSRRDRPRGNTEAFF. CDR3 coding DNA: TGTGCCAGCAGCCGCCGGGACAGGCCTCGGGGGAACACTGAAGCTTTCTTT.

Details on this clonotype: One base away lies a much larger clone, so this may be a sequencing read error. The chain links TRBV6-6 to TRBJ1-2; D call uncertain. CDR3 length equals 17 residues. Trimming stripped 5 bases from V and 4 bases from J, with 23 bases between. Germline-derived CDR1 and CDR2 are MNHNY and SVGAGI (reference sequence). The CDR3 here is CASSTREGGRKTYGYTF. For the CDR3, the DNA is TGTGCCAGCAGTACGCGCGAAGGTGGGAGAAAGACCTATGGCTACACCTTC.

This clonotype was seen at least ten times. V gene TRBV6-2 or TRBV6-3 combines with J gene TRBJ2-7; 7 positions match TRBD1. Germline-derived CDR1 and CDR2 are MNHEY and SVGEGT. The CDR3 extends over 16 amino acids. V shed 0 bases and J 2 bases; nucleotides not matched to a gene: 7. The CDR3 here is CASSYSQTGPPYEQYF. The CDR3 nucleotides are TGTGCCAGCAGTTACTCCCAGACAGGGCCCCCCTACGAGCAGTACTTC.

This clonotype showed up many times. The CDR3 nucleotides read TGCAGCGTTTATAGCGGGACAGGCCTCAGAAATGAGCAGTTCTTC. It is translated as CSVYSGTGLRNEQFF. The V gene is TRBV29-1, the J gene TRBJ2-1, with D possibly called TRBD1 or TRBD2 (8 bases each). The CDR3 spans 15 residues. Deletions cut 5 bases from V and 7 bases from J, with 21 bases between. Germline CDR1 SQVTM, CDR2 ANQGSEA.